These 9 T cell receptor beta chains came from one sample sequenced in a study of T cell changes during pregnancy in multiple sclerosis. Produced via immunoSEQ multiplex PCR; TCRdb's table is partial and in-frame only. The sample contains approximately 92,000 clones, 93% of which appear only once. The starting material was peripheral blood, obtained after pregnancy. The receptor set was obtained from a female donor with multiple sclerosis, enrolled in a pregnancy study.

The chain is built from TRBV7-9 and TRBJ2-7, with 7 bases matching TRBD1. The V and J ends lost 3 bases and 2 bases, in that order; junction bases with no gene match: 4. Germline lookup yields CDR1 SEHNR and CDR2 FQNEAQ (reference sequence). The CDR3 length is 14 residues. The DNA of the CDR3 is TGTGCCAGCAGCTTTGACAGGGTCCCCTACGAGCAGTACTTC. This gives the protein CASSFDRVPYEQYF.

V is TRBV7-9 and J is TRBJ2-1, with D perhaps TRBD2 (5 bases). The ends were cut back, 2 bases at V and 4 bases at J, with 9 bases in the middle. The germline V gene has CDR1 SEHNR and CDR2 FQNEAQ (reference sequence). This CDR3 comprises 14 residues. CDR3 DNA sequence: TGTGCCAGCAGCTTAACGGGGTCATACAATGAGCAGTTCTTC. Translated: CASSLTGSYNEQFF.

The chain joins TRBV4-1 to TRBJ2-3; maybe TRBD2 (6 bases). There are 14 residues in the CDR3. With 8 bases removed from V and 6 bases from J, the gap between germline ends came to 18 bases. The V gene's germline CDR1 is MGHRA and CDR2 YSYEKL. The CDR3 DNA reads as TGCGCCAGCTCCGCGGGGACTCGGGCGGATACGCAGTATTTT. Amino acids: CASSAGTRADTQYF.

The genes are TRBV11-2 and TRBJ1-2; D not certain. The V gene lost 5 bases and the J gene lost 4 bases, with 14 bases spanning the gap. CDR1 and CDR2 (germline): SGHAT, FQNNGV. This CDR3 has 14 residues. CDR3 in DNA: TGTGCCAGCAGCCCCGAGACTACTCTCTATGGCTACACCTTC. This translates into CASSPETTLYGYTF.

V usage is TRBV28 and J usage is TRBJ2-1, with a tentative D call TRBD1 (6 bases). This CDR3 is built from 15 residues. From germline, CDR1 is MDHEN and CDR2 SYDVKM. V lost 10 bases and J lost 0, with 16 bases in between. The CDR3 DNA follows: TGTGCCACCTCGACCAGGGGAAGCTCCTACAATGAGCAGTTCTTC. As protein: CATSTRGSSYNEQFF. The variable domain in full, completed from reference TRBV28 and TRBJ2-1, reads DVKVTQSSRYLVKRTGEKVFLECVQDMDHENMFWYRQDPGLGLRLIYFSYDVKMKEKGDIPEGYSVSREKKERFSLILESASTNQTSMYLCATSTRGSSYNEQFFGPGTRLTVL.

The rearrangement uses TRBV28 and TRBJ1-4; D is unresolved. In germline, CDR1 is MDHEN, CDR2 SYDVKM. This CDR3 has 11 amino acids. The V end was cut by 4 bases, the J end by 7 bases, with 4 bases between. In nucleotides, the CDR3 is TGTGCCAGCAGTTCAGGTGAAAAACTGTTTTTT. This encodes CASSSGEKLFF.

This chain links TRBV5-1 with TRBJ2-2; TRBD1 matches at 11 bases. Germline V lookup: CDR1 SGHRS, CDR2 YFSETQ. V dropped 5 bases and J dropped 10; count of bases not matched to a gene: 10. This CDR3 comprises 15 residues. CDR3 in DNA: TGCGCCAGCAGTCCCGGGACAGGGGGAACGGAGGAGCTGTTTTTT. As protein: CASSPGTGGTEELFF.

The CDR3 here is CASRQGAATGELFF. DNA for the CDR3: TGTGCCAGTAGACAGGGGGCCGCCACCGGGGAGCTGTTTTTT. V usage is TRBV19 and J usage is TRBJ2-2, with 9 bases fitting TRBD1. Trimming removed 6 bases from V and 4 bases from J; junction bases left unmatched: 3. CDR1 is LNHDA, CDR2 SQIVND, per germline (reference sequence). The CDR3 is 14 residues long.

The V gene is TRBV5-1, the J gene TRBJ2-7; 13 positions match TRBD2. The CDR3 length is 18 residues. The J segment lost 5 bases and the V segment lost 1 base, leaving 12 bases of the junction unmatched. CDR1 and CDR2 from the germline V gene are SGHRS and YFSETQ. CDR3 sequence (DNA): TGCGCCAGCAGCTTGAACGGACTAGCGGGAGACTACTACGACGAGCAGTACTTC. Protein sequence: CASSLNGLAGDYYDEQYF.